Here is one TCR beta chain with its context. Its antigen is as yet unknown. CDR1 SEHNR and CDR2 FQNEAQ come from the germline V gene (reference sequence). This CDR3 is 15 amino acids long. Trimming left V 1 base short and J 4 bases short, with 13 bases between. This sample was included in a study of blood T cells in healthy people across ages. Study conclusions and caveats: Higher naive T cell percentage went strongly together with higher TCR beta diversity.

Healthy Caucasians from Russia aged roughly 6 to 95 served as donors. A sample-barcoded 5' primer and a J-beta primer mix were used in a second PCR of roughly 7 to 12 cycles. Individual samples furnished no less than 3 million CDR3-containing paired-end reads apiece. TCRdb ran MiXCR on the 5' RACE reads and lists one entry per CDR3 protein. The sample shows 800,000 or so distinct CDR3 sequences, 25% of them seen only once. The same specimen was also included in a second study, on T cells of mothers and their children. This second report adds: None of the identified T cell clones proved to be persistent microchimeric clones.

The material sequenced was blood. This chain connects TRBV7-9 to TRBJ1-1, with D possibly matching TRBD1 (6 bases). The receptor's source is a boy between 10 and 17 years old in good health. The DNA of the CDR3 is TGTGCCAGCAGCTTAGTGGGGGGCGCGAGCACTGAAGCTTTCTTT. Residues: CASSLVGGASTEAFF.